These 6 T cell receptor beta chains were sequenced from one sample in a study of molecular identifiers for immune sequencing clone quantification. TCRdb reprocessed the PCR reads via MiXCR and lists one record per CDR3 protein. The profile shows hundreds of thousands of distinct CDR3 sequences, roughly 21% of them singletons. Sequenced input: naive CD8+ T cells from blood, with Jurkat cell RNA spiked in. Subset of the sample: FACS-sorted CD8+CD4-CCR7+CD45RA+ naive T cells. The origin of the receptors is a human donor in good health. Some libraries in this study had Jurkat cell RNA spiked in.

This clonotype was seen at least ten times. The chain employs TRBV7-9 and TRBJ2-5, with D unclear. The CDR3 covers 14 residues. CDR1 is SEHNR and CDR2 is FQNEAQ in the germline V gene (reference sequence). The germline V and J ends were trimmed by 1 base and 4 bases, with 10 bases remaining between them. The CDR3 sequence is CASSLVPGTETQYF. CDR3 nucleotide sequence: TGTGCCAGCAGCTTAGTTCCGGGTACAGAGACCCAGTACTTC.

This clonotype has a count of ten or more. The CDR3 loop reads CASSQSRTEYQETQYF. The CDR3, as DNA: TGCGCCAGCAGTCAATCCAGGACGGAGTACCAAGAGACCCAGTACTTC. The chain joins TRBV23-1 to TRBJ2-5; D gene unclear. TRBV23-1 is an open reading frame whose function is uncertain. Trimming took 0 bases from V and 0 from J, leaving 11 bases between them. This CDR3 is built from 16 residues.

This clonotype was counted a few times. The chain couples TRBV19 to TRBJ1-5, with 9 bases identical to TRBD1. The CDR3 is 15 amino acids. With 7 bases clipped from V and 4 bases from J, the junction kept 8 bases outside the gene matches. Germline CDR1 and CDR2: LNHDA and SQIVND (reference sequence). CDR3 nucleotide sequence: TGTGCCAGTACTAGGGGACAGGGTTTGAATCAGCCCCAGCATTTT. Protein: CASTRGQGLNQPQHF. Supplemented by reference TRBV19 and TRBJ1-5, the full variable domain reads DGGITQSPKYLFRKEGQNVTLSCEQNLNHDAMYWYRQDPGQGLRLIYYSQIVNDFQKGDIAEGYSVSREKKESFPLTVTSAQKNPTAFYLCASTRGQGLNQPQHFGDGTRLSIL.

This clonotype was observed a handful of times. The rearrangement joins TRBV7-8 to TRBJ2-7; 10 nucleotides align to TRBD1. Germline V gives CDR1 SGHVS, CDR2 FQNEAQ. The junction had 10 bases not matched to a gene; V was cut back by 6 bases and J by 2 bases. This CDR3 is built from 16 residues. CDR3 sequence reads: CASRLFTGTGAYEQYF. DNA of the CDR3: TGTGCCAGCAGACTGTTTACCGGGACAGGGGCCTACGAGCAGTACTTC.

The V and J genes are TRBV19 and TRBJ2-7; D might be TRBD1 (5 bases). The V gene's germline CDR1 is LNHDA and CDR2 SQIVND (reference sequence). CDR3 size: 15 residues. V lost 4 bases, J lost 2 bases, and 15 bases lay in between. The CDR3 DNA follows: TGTGCCAGTAGTACTTGGGGCCGGCTTCCCTACGAGCAGTACTTC. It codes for CASSTWGRLPYEQYF.

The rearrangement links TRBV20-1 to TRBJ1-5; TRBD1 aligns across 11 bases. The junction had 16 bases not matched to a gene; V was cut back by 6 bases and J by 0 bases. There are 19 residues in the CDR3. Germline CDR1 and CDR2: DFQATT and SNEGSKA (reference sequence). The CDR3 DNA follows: TGCAGTGCCAACGTACGAGCGGGACAGGGGGGTTATAGCAATCAGCCCCAGCATTTT. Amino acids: CSANVRAGQGGYSNQPQHF.